These 15 T cell receptor beta chains originate from one sample sequenced in a study of T-cell memory formation after mild COVID-19. TCRdb passed the 5' RACE reads through MiXCR, listing each CDR3 protein once. The table includes 450,000 to 700,000 distinct CDR3 sequences, over 15% detected once. Sequenced sample: PBMCs or a T cell subset sorted from them (not recorded which). These receptors were collected from an adult woman who had mild COVID-19 (a few samples of this study predate the infection). Cell type and time point are not known.

This clonotype turned up a few times. V usage is TRBV5-1 and J usage is TRBJ1-2; D unresolved. Germline V gene data show CDR1 as SGHRS and CDR2 as YFSETQ. The length of the CDR3 is 14 residues. V lost 5 bases and J lost 3, with 14 bases in between. CDR3 in DNA: TGCGCCAGCAGACTGAAGGGCTCTTACTATGGCTACACCTTC. Its protein product is CASRLKGSYYGYTF. The complete variable domain, with remaining parts taken from reference TRBV5-1 and TRBJ1-2, reads KAGVTQTPRYLIKTRGQQVTLSCSPISGHRSVSWYQQTPGQGLQFLFEYFSETQRNKGNFPGRFSGRQFSNSRSEMNVSTLELGDSALYLCASRLKGSYYGYTFGSGTRLTVV.

The DNA of the CDR3 is TGTGCCAGCAGTTACCGTTGGGACAGTGCCCAGTACTTC. The encoded protein is CASSYRWDSAQYF. The chain uses TRBV6-6 and TRBJ2-7; 7 positions match TRBD1. Looked up from germline, CDR1 is MNHNY and CDR2 is SVGAGI (reference sequence). This CDR3 region has 13 residues. V dropped 2 bases and J dropped 10; count of bases not matched to a gene: 8.

The chain couples TRBV12-3 or TRBV12-4 to TRBJ2-2; D may match TRBD1 or TRBD2 (6 bases each). Trimming left V 7 bases short and J 4 bases short, with 16 bases between. The CDR3 spans 15 residues. The CDR3 DNA sequence: TGTGCCAGCACCCTACGGGGGCCGACCACCGGGGAGCTGTTTTTT. Translated: CASTLRGPTTGELFF.

In its sample, this clonotype was seen a few times. The rearrangement uses TRBV10-3 and TRBJ2-1; 12 nucleotides align to TRBD2. The CDR3 has 16 amino acids. The ends lost 7 bases at V and 7 bases at J; junction bases unmatched: 11. Germline V gives CDR1 ENHRY, CDR2 SYGVKD. In nucleotides, the CDR3 is TGTGCCATCACGACAGAACGGACTAGCGGGATAAATGAGCAGTTCTTC. This codes for CAITTERTSGINEQFF.

The DNA for the CDR3 is TGCGCCAGCAGCCAAGCACAGACCAATCAGCCCCAGCATTTT. Residues: CASSQAQTNQPQHF. The rearrangement uses TRBV4-1 and TRBJ1-5; D ambiguous. Trimming left V 1 base short and J 3 bases short, with 7 bases between. CDR1 is MGHRA, CDR2 YSYEKL, per germline. The CDR3 loop spans 14 amino acids.

This clonotype was detected only a few times. This chain joins TRBV5-4 and TRBJ2-5; 7 positions agree with TRBD2. The trim removed 3 bases at V and 2 bases at J, leaving 10 bases unmatched. Per the germline V gene, CDR1 is SGHNT and CDR2 is YYREEE (reference sequence). This CDR3 has 16 residues. The CDR3, as DNA: TGTGCCAGCAGCTCCCGGGGAGGGAGTGGTCAAGAGACCCAGTACTTC. Translated: CASSSRGGSGQETQYF.

Only a few counts were recorded for this clonotype. The V gene is TRBV5-1, the J gene TRBJ2-4, with D unresolved. Trimming stripped 2 bases from V and 0 bases from J, with 15 bases between. Germline lookup yields CDR1 SGHRS and CDR2 YFSETQ. The CDR3 covers 17 residues. The CDR3 is CASSLTGRLSAKNIQYF. As DNA, the CDR3 is TGCGCCAGCAGCTTAACTGGCCGACTGTCAGCCAAAAACATTCAGTACTTC.

This clonotype appeared a single time. No conserved phenylalanine or tryptophan is present at the end of the CDR3, so a read error is the likely explanation. The gene calls are TRBV18 and TRBJ2-1; D unresolved. The CDR3 spans 12 residues. Germline V gene sequence: CDR1 KGHSH, CDR2 LQKENI. V lost 2 bases, J lost 5 bases, and 4 bases lay in between. Here the CDR3 reads CASSPSNNEQFL. CDR3 coding DNA: TGTGCCAGCTCACCATCTAACAATGAGCAGTTCTTA.

The chain links TRBV12-5 to TRBJ2-3; 13 nucleotides line up with TRBD2. Germline lookup yields CDR1 LGHNT and CDR2 FRNRAP. The CDR3 has 15 amino acids. With V trimmed by 5 bases and J by 5 bases, 4 bases remained unmatched. The CDR3 DNA reads as TGTGCTAGTGGTCCAAGACTAGCGGGAGGAGATACGCAGTATTTT. It translates to CASGPRLAGGDTQYF.

The rearrangement links TRBV20-1 to TRBJ1-6; D unresolved. The V and J ends lost 5 bases and 6 bases respectively, with 14 bases between them. Germline values: CDR1 DFQATT, CDR2 SNEGSKA (reference sequence). This CDR3 region has 14 residues. CDR3 sequence: CSAYAGRFNSPLHF. The CDR3, as DNA: TGCAGTGCTTATGCGGGCCGCTTTAATTCACCCCTCCACTTT.

Note on this clonotype: The DNA is left out, because the CDR3 cannot be placed on it with certainty; the CDR3 is given as TCRdb lists it. The chain has TRBV6-1 and TRBJ2-7; the table's D call TRBD1 went unverified against the DNA. The CDR3 region is 16 residues in length, termini included. Germline V lookup: CDR1 MNHNS, CDR2 SASEGT. Here the CDR3 reads CASSEALRARGSEQYF.

This clonotype was observed a few times. The chain employs TRBV5-4 and TRBJ2-6; D possibly corresponds to TRBD2 (6 bases). CDR1 SGHNT and CDR2 YYREEE come from the germline V gene (reference sequence). The CDR3 spans 16 residues. V lost 0 bases to trimming and J lost 4 bases, with 11 bases between them. The CDR3 here is CASSLDRGVGANVLTF. The CDR3, as DNA: TGTGCCAGCAGCTTGGACCGCGGGGTAGGGGCCAACGTCCTGACTTTC.

The chain is built from TRBV27 and TRBJ1-1, with unresolved D. V lost 4 bases to trimming and J lost 7 bases, with 7 bases between them. Per the germline V gene, CDR1 is MNHEY and CDR2 is SMNVEV (reference sequence). The CDR3 contains 11 residues. As DNA, the CDR3 is TGTGCCAGCAGTTCTTGGAATGAAGCTTTCTTT. This sequence encodes CASSSWNEAFF.

About this clonotype: One end of the junction varies from germline; a read error may be responsible. The chain has TRBV4-1 and TRBJ2-7, with D unresolved. This CDR3 has 14 amino acids. Germline V gene data show CDR1 as MGHRA and CDR2 as YSYEKL. The CDR3 DNA reads as TGTGCCAGCAGCCAAGACCTCGGTTCCTACGAGCAGTACTTC. Encoded protein: CASSQDLGSYEQYF.

This clonotype showed up just a few times. The chain links TRBV2 to TRBJ1-1; no clear D. The CDR3 loop spans 13 amino acids. From germline, CDR1 is SNHLY and CDR2 FYNNEI. V was shortened by 5 bases and J by 7 bases, with 14 bases between the two germline ends. The CDR3, as DNA: TGTGCCAGCAGTCCCGTCCCCTACGGTGAAGCTTTCTTT. Protein sequence: CASSPVPYGEAFF.